This T cell receptor beta chain is drawn from a study of cytomegalovirus exposure and HLA in healthy donors. This clone was seen only a few times. The CDR3 is 14 amino acids. Deletions cut 8 bases from V and 2 bases from J, with 15 bases between. Germline loops: CDR1 ENHRY, CDR2 SYGVKD. This PCR relied on a set of 60 Vbeta primers and 13 Jbeta primers. The method was immunoSEQ multiplex PCR; TCRdb's version includes in-frame clones alone and lacks a portion of them. The sample consists of 90,000 to 120,000 clones, about 85% of them appearing once. The chain recombines TRBV10-3 with TRBJ1-1; D is perhaps TRBD1 (5 bases). Sequencing was performed on PBMCs. The sequence was obtained from a man aged 30 to 39 in good health and CMV-seronegative. CDR3 DNA sequence: TGTGCCATCTCGGGGGAGGGGCCTAACACTGAAGCTTTCTTT. This sequence encodes CAISGEGPNTEAFF.